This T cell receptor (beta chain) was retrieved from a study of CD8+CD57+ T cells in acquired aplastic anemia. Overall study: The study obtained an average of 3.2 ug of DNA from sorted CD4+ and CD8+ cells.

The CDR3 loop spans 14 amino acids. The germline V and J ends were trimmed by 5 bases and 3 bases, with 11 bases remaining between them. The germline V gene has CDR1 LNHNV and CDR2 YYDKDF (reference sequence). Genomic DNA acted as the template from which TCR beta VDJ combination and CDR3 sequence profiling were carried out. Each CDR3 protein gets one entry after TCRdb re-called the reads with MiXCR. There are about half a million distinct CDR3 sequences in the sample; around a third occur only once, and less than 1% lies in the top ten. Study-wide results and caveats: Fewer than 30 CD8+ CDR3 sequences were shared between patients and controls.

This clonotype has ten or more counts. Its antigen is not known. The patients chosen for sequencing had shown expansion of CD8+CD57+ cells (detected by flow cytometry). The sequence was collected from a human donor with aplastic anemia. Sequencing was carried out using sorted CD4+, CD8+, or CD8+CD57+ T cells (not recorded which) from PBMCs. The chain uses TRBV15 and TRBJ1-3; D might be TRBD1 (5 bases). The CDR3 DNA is TGTGCCACCAGCGGCAGGGTTCGTGGAAACACCATATATTTT. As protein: CATSGRVRGNTIYF.